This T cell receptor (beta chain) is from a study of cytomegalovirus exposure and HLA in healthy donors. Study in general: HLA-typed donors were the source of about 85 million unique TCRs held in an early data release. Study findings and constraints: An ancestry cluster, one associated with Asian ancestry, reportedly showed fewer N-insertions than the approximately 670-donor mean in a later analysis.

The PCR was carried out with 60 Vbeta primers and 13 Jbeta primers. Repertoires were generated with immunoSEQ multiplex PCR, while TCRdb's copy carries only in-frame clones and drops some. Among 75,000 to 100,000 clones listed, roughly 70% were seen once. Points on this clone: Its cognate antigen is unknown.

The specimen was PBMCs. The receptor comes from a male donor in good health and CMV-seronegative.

The CDR3 reads CASQETGTAPYEQYF. CDR3 DNA: TGCGCCAGTCAGGAAACCGGGACAGCCCCCTACGAGCAGTACTTC. J is TRBJ2-7 and V is TRBV5-1, with TRBD1 matching 7 bases. Germline lookup yields CDR1 SGHRS and CDR2 YFSETQ. After removal of 8 bases from V and 2 bases from J, the junction contained 13 bases not matched to a gene. The CDR3 totals 15 residues.